Sequencing of this TCR beta chain was carried out in a study of T cells expressing NK-cell markers. Broader study findings: The dominant NKG2C+ clonotypes represented 1.0-7.0% of CD8+ T cells in about six donors.

The CDR3 has 15 amino acids. Germline V gene data show CDR1 as LGHNA and CDR2 as YNFKEQ. Each CDR3 protein gets one entry in TCRdb, which reprocessed the 5' RACE reads and gives no DNA. The sample table sets out under 500,000 distinct CDR3 sequences. Worth noting for this clonotype: Its antigen is unknown.

Sequencing input: blood T cells: a sorted CD56 or NKG2C T cell subset, CD4+ or CD8+ T cells, or bulk PBMC T cells (not recorded which). The sequence derives from a woman aged 18 to 75 in good health. The V call is TRBV4-2, the J call TRBJ1-1. CDR3 amino acids: CASSLIETKSAEAFF.